Included here is one TCR beta chain sequence, with context. No antigen is known for it. There are no base qualities to consult, and no much larger clone falls within one base. This specimen comes from a study of cytomegalovirus exposure and HLA in healthy donors (dated by TCRdb to 2015 to 2018). Concerning the study at large: The roughly 650 repertoires of the first cohort and the roughly 110 validation repertoires were produced on the same platform, according to a later analysis. The study combined high-throughput TCR immunosequencing, statistical association of individual TCRs with disease status, and machine learning to predict cytomegalovirus infection status. The study was designed to test whether signatures of past pathogen exposure could be identified by cataloging public T cell receptors. In addition to the first cohort of around 670 subjects, a separate validation cohort of approximately 130 different subjects was used.

V is clipped by 0 bases and J by 0 bases, and the sequence between their germline boundaries is 12 bases long. The cysteine opens and the phenylalanine closes a CDR3 of 17 amino acids. Just CDR3 DNA is preserved here, 51 bases in frame from base 1. The germline V gene yields SGHTA for CDR1 and FQGTGA for CDR2. The library was prepared using the immunoSEQ multiplex PCR assay. As for how the authors treated the data: To diagnose cytomegalovirus status from the catalog of TCR beta chain sequences, a statistical classification framework was built. TCRdb stores this immuneACCESS table with in-frame sequences only. Part of the clones is absent; in the studies checked, under half of the shortfall reflects unresolved V genes, and no reason is known for the rest. The DNA was the basis for D and trimming; V, J and clone size are from that table. The sample table records 150,000 to 200,000 clones; about nine tenths of these occur just once. The ten largest clones add up to 4.5% to 7% of the sample.

Study-wide conclusions, independent of this receptor: In vitro tests confirmed that a few of the cytomegalovirus-associated TCR beta chains recognize cytomegalovirus antigens. Across donors, most TCR sequences were observed very rarely, whereas some public TCRs were present in many individuals. Subsequent analysis determined that TCRs grouped into clusters in the first cohort also showed a tendency toward co-occurrence across the 90 to 150 validation repertoires, and approximately 94% of cluster scores exceeded 0. The classifier was reported to diagnose cytomegalovirus status with high specificity and sensitivity in both the original and validation cohorts. A later analysis had no HLA typing for the validation cohort, so co-occurrence there was scored across all 110 or so repertoires. The study gave a list of under 200 TCR beta chains associated with cytomegalovirus. It was suggested by the authors that the approach could potentially be generalized to other disease states and immunological phenotypes.

The donors were included in the validation cohort of some 120 subjects, a group kept apart from the roughly 680-subject first cohort. This clonotype originated in a woman younger than 45 in good health and CMV-seronegative. The rearranged segments are TRBV7-3 and TRBJ1-3, and possibly TRBD1, on 5 matching bases. The specimen was PBMCs. Here the CDR3 is given as CASSLTGERGSGNTIYF. The nucleotide sequence is given as TGTGCCAGCAGCTTAACCGGAGAGAGGGGCTCTGGAAACACCATATATTTT.